This TCR beta chain was sequenced in a study of T cell responses to AZD1222 COVID-19 vaccine. Study results and caveats: Reportedly, close to half of spike-specific TCRs are directed against unmutated variant regions. Dominant at 160-218 and 743-854, vaccine-associated CD4 TCRs also spanned spike. Researchers took repertoire samples only after the peak T cell response had come. Spike-specific TCR breadth rose after two AZD1222 doses, and depth rose as well.

TCRdb's table, derived via immunoSEQ multiplex PCR, lists solely in-frame clones and lacks some. The sample consists of some 150,000 clones, roughly 80% of them appearing once. As to this clone: Its antigen remains unidentified.

Germline V lookup: CDR1 SGHNT, CDR2 YYREEE (reference sequence). This CDR3 comprises 14 residues. V lost 2 bases, J lost 3 bases, and 12 bases lay in between. The sequence was collected from an adult in good health. Sequencing used peripheral blood, obtained on day 0 of MenACWY control vaccination. The rearrangement uses TRBV5-4 and TRBJ2-7; no clear D gene. CDR3 DNA sequence: TGTGCCAGCAGCTTTTTGGGCGATTACTACGAGCAGTACTTC. Its translation is CASSFLGDYYEQYF.